This T cell receptor beta chain is drawn from a study of blood T cell repertoires in COVID-19. Overall study: The United States, Italy and Spain were the sources of the acute and convalescent COVID-19 samples. PBMCs, B-cell-depleted T cells, or T cells provided the cDNA or gDNA that made up the material.

This CDR3 comprises 13 residues. Trimming took 5 bases from V and 4 from J, leaving 11 bases between them. Germline V gene data show CDR1 as SGHTA and CDR2 as FQGTGA. Original handling: Reference gene primer amplification in the assay estimated nucleated cell counts. TCRdb's table, derived via immunoSEQ multiplex PCR, lists solely in-frame clones and lacks some. V and J calls plus clone size are reproduced from that table; the DNA served to infer D and trimming. The data show about 80,000 clones, about 80% seen once. The chain employs TRBV7-3 and TRBJ2-5; the D gene is possibly TRBD2 (5 bases). The source of this sequence is a human donor in a cohort sampled during active COVID-19. The specimen was peripheral blood. The CDR3, as DNA: TGTGCCAGCAGCCGGAGAGAGGGAGAGACCCAGTACTTC. Protein product: CASSRREGETQYF.